These 20 T cell receptor beta chains were all obtained from the same sample, sequenced in a study of cytomegalovirus exposure and HLA in healthy donors. Primers for the PCR totalled 60 Vbeta and 13 Jbeta. The protocol was immunoSEQ multiplex PCR, while the TCRdb copy is restricted to in-frame clones and leaves out a portion. The data show over 75,000 clones, around four fifths seen once. Sequenced sample: PBMCs. Source of these receptors: a man aged 45 to 65 in good health and CMV-seropositive.

CDR3 DNA sequence: TGTGCCAGCAGTTACAGCGGGGCGGATAACTATGGCTACACCTTC. Its protein product is CASSYSGADNYGYTF. V is TRBV6-5 and J is TRBJ1-2; a possible D gene is TRBD1 (5 bases). Germline CDR1 MNHEY, CDR2 SVGAGI. Trimming left V 2 bases short and J 1 base short, with 11 bases between. The length of the CDR3 is 15 residues.

The chain couples TRBV9 to TRBJ2-3, with TRBD2 identical over 12 bases. There are 16 residues in the CDR3. Trimming cost V 3 bases and J 3 bases; bases outside gene matches: 5. CDR1 and CDR2 (germline): SGDLS, YYNGEE. CDR3 nucleotide sequence: TGTGCCAGCAGCGGCCTAGCGGGGGGGCAGACAGATACGCAGTATTTT. Amino acids: CASSGLAGGQTDTQYF.

The rearrangement uses TRBV6-1 and TRBJ2-5; 12 bases fit TRBD2. Germline V gene data show CDR1 as MNHNS and CDR2 as SASEGT. There are 16 residues in the CDR3. V was pared by 2 bases and J by 5 bases, with 6 bases of the junction left unmatched. The CDR3 bases are TGTGCCAGCAGTGAACTAGCGGGGGGGCCAGACGAGACCCAGTACTTC. Translated, it gives CASSELAGGPDETQYF.

The V and J genes are TRBV5-5 and TRBJ1-1; 7 positions match TRBD1. The V segment lost 6 bases and the J segment 1 base; nucleotides outside the gene matches: 3. CDR1 and CDR2 (germline): SGHKS, YYEKEE (reference sequence). The CDR3 runs to 13 residues. Here the CDR3 DNA reads TGTGCCAGCACCCGACAGGGGAACACTGAAGCTTTCTTT. Translation: CASTRQGNTEAFF.

This chain connects TRBV6-1 to TRBJ1-2, with a weak D call TRBD1 (5 bases). The CDR3 is made up of 15 amino acids. The ends were cut back, 2 bases at V and 2 bases at J, with 12 bases in the middle. CDR1 and CDR2 (germline): MNHNS, SASEGT. CDR3 sequence: CASSEPGVGNYGYTF. The CDR3 bases are TGTGCCAGCAGTGAACCGGGGGTAGGAAACTATGGCTACACCTTC.

The chain links TRBV10-3 to TRBJ2-2; a possible D gene is TRBD2 (6 bases). V was shortened by 10 bases and J by 1 base, with 16 bases between the two germline ends. The germline CDR1 and CDR2 sequences are ENHRY and SYGVKD. This CDR3 has 15 amino acids. DNA for the CDR3: TGTGCCACCTCCCGGGATAGCGGGAACACCGGGGAGCTGTTTTTT. Amino acids: CATSRDSGNTGELFF.

This clone has more than one count but fewer than ten. The V gene is TRBV29-1, the J gene TRBJ1-2, with D possibly being TRBD1 (5 bases). V was clipped by 1 base and J by 3 bases, with 9 bases between them. CDR3 length equals 13 residues. Germline V gene sequence: CDR1 SQVTM, CDR2 ANQGSEA. CDR3 residues: CSVEGARDYGYTF. The DNA for the CDR3 is TGCAGCGTTGAAGGGGCCAGGGACTATGGCTACACCTTC.

The chain joins TRBV27 to TRBJ2-5; 7 nucleotides agree with TRBD2. TRBJ2-7 matches the DNA end more closely, so the J call is doubtful. Per germline, CDR1 MNHEY and CDR2 SMNVEV (reference sequence). The CDR3 is 15 residues long. This chain's CDR3 is CASSFSAGSSYEQYF. The CDR3 nucleotides read TGTGCCAGCAGTTTTTCAGCGGGGAGTTCCTACGAGCAGTACTTC.

The chain recombines TRBV2 with TRBJ2-7, with 8 nucleotides matching TRBD2. CDR3 size: 16 residues. Germline loops: CDR1 SNHLY, CDR2 FYNNEI. The V segment lost 6 bases and the J segment 4 bases; nucleotides outside the gene matches: 14. This CDR3 reads CASSPTGVSGGYEQYF. The DNA for the CDR3 is TGTGCCAGCAGCCCCACGGGGGTATCGGGAGGGTACGAGCAGTACTTC.

This clone appeared a few times. V gene TRBV4-3 combines with J gene TRBJ1-2, with 9 bases lining up with TRBD1. The CDR3 covers 15 residues. V was clipped by 0 bases and J by 5 bases; unmatched bases: 4. Looked up from germline, CDR1 is LGHNA and CDR2 is YSLEER. CDR3 residues: CASSQDQDRGYGYTF. CDR3 in DNA: TGCGCCAGCAGCCAAGATCAGGACAGGGGTTATGGCTACACCTTC.

V is TRBV11-2 and J is TRBJ2-3, with 10 positions matching TRBD2. This CDR3 spans 15 amino acids. V gave up 5 bases and J gave up 2 bases; unmatched junction bases: 4. Germline V gene data show CDR1 as SGHAT and CDR2 as FQNNGV. The CDR3 loop reads CASSTSGDPTDTQYF. The CDR3 nucleotides read TGTGCCAGCAGCACTAGCGGGGACCCCACAGATACGCAGTATTTT.

The chain combines TRBV9 with TRBJ1-5; tentatively, D is TRBD1 (6 bases). The CDR3 sequence is 16 residues long. Germline-derived CDR1 and CDR2 are SGDLS and YYNGEE. The V and J ends lost 0 bases and 3 bases respectively, with 13 bases between them. CDR3 DNA: TGTGCCAGCAGCGTAGAAAGGGGGACGCCCAATCAGCCCCAGCATTTT. The encoded protein is CASSVERGTPNQPQHF.

This clone was counted only a few times. This chain uses TRBV12-2 with TRBJ2-7; whether TRBD1, the table's D call, matches the DNA was not checked. TRBV12-2 is annotated as a pseudogene. The CDR3 consists of 14 residues. This CDR3 is CASRLEGRSYEQYF. CDR3 nucleotides: TGTGCAAGTCGCTTAGAGGGGCGGTCCTACGAGCAGTACTTC.

The table lists this clone with a few counts. This chain connects TRBV5-6 to TRBJ2-3, with 8 positions matching TRBD2. Trimming took 0 bases from V and 3 from J; bases not matched to a gene: 3. This CDR3 comprises 15 residues. In germline, CDR1 is SGHDT, CDR2 YYEEEE. The CDR3 DNA is TGTGCCAGCAGCTTGGTAGGCGGGGGGACAGATACGCAGTATTTT. It translates to CASSLVGGGTDTQYF.

This sequence joins TRBV6-1 and TRBJ2-7, with 9 bases lining up with TRBD1. Trimming at V came to 4 bases and at J to 5 bases, leaving 3 bases not matched to a gene. This CDR3 has 13 amino acids. The germline CDR1 and CDR2 sequences are MNHNS and SASEGT. CDR3 sequence: CASSGGQGHEQYF. In DNA form, the CDR3 reads TGTGCCAGCAGTGGGGGACAGGGCCACGAGCAGTACTTC.

This sequence joins TRBV5-4 and TRBJ2-5; TRBD2 matches at 7 bases. The CDR3 extends over 15 amino acids. CDR1 SGHNT and CDR2 YYREEE come from the germline V gene (reference sequence). Trimming at V came to 4 bases and at J to 3 bases, leaving 9 bases not matched to a gene. The CDR3 here is CASSHPTTSEETQYF. As DNA, the CDR3 is TGTGCCAGCAGCCACCCTACCACTAGCGAAGAGACCCAGTACTTC.

The count of this clone is one. The chain combines TRBV7-9 with TRBJ1-6, with D possibly matching TRBD1 (6 bases). From germline, CDR1 is SEHNR and CDR2 FQNEAQ (reference sequence). The CDR3 totals 15 residues. Trimming cost V 4 bases and J 5 bases, with 12 bases left between them. For the CDR3, the DNA is TGTGCCAGCAGCTCGCCGGGACAAAATAATTCACCCCTCCACTTT. It yields the protein CASSSPGQNNSPLHF.

This chain connects TRBV6-5 to TRBJ1-2, with D possibly TRBD1 on 5 matching bases. The V gene's germline CDR1 is MNHEY and CDR2 SVGAGI. The CDR3 totals 15 residues. V lost 6 bases and J 8 bases, leaving 22 bases between the germline ends. The CDR3 is CASRKEPGTAGGYTF. The CDR3 coding sequence is TGTGCCAGCAGAAAGGAACCCGGGACGGCGGGGGGCTACACCTTC.

The chain carries TRBV23-1 and TRBJ2-5; possibly TRBD1 for D (7 bases). Being an ORF, TRBV23-1 has a function that is uncertain. This CDR3 is 15 amino acids long. Between the trimmed V and J ends, which lost 2 bases and 6 bases, there was a span of 16 bases. In DNA form, the CDR3 reads TGCGCCAGCAGTCAAGACAGGGAGGTTTTTAAGACCCAGTACTTC. This codes for CASSQDREVFKTQYF.

The V gene is TRBV4-1, the J gene TRBJ1-5; weak D call: TRBD1 (6 bases). The ends were cut back, 0 bases at V and 2 bases at J, with 11 bases in the middle. The CDR3 loop spans 16 amino acids. CDR1 is MGHRA and CDR2 is YSYEKL in the germline V gene. As DNA, the CDR3 is TGCGCCAGCAGCCAAGAGGGGGGGGCTGGCAATCAGCCCCAGCATTTT. This translates into CASSQEGGAGNQPQHF.